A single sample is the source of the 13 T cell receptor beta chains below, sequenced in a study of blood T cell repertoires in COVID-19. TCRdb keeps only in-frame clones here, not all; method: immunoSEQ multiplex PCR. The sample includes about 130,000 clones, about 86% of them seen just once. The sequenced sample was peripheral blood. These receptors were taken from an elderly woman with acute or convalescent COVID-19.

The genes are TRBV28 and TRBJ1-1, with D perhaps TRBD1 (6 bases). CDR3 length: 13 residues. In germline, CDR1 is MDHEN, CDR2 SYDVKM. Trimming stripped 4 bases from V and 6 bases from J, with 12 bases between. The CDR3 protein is CASSWDIEAEAFF. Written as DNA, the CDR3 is TGTGCCAGCAGTTGGGACATCGAAGCTGAAGCTTTCTTT.

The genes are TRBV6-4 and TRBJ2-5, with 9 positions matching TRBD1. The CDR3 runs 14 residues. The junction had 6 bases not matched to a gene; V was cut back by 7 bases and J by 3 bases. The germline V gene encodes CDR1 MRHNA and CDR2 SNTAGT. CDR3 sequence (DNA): TGTGCCAGCAAGTGGACAGGGGTGAAAGAGACCCAGTACTTC. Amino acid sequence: CASKWTGVKETQYF.

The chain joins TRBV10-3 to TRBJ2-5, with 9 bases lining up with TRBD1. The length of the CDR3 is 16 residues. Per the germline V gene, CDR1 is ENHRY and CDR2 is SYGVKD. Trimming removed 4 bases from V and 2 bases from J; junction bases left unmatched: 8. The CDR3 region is CAISADDRGNQETQYF. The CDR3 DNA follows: TGTGCCATCAGTGCAGATGACAGGGGGAATCAAGAGACCCAGTACTTC.

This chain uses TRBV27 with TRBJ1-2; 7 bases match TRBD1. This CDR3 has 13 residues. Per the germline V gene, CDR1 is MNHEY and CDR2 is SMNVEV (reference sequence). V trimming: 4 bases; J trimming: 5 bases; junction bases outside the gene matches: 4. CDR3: CASSYQGEYGYTF. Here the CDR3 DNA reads TGTGCCAGCAGTTATCAGGGGGAGTATGGCTACACCTTC.

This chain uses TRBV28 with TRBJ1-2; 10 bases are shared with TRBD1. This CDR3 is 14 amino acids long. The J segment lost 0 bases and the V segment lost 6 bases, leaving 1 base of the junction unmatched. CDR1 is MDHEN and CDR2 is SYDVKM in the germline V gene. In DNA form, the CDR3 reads TGTGCCAGCAGGGGGACAGGGGCTAACTATGGCTACACCTTC. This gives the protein CASRGTGANYGYTF.

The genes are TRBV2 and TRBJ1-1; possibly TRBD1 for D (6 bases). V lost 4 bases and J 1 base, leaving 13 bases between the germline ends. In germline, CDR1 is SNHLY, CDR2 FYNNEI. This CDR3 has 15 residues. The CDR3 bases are TGTGCCAGCAGTGTTGGGGGGGCTGGGAACACTGAAGCTTTCTTT. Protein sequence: CASSVGGAGNTEAFF.

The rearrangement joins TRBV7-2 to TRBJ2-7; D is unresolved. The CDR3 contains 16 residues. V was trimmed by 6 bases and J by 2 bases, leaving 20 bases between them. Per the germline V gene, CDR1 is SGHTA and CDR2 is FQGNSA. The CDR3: CASSPAPSAVPYEQYF. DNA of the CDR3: TGTGCCAGCAGTCCCGCTCCCTCTGCGGTCCCCTACGAGCAGTACTTC.

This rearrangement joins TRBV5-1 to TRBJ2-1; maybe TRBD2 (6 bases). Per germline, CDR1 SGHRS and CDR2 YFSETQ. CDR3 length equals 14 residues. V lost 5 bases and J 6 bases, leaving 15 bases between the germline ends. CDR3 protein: CASSGGSRSNEQFF. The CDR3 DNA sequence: TGCGCCAGCAGTGGGGGGTCCCGTTCCAATGAGCAGTTCTTC.

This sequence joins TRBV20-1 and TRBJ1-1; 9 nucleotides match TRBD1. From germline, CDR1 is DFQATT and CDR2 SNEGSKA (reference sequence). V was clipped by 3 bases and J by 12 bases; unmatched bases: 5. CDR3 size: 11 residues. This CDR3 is CSASPGTGTFF. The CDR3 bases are TGCAGTGCTAGTCCCGGGACAGGGACTTTCTTT.

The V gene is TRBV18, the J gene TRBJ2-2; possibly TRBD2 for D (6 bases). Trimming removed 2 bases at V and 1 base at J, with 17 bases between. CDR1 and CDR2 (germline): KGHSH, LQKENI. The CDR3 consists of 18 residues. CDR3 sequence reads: CASSPKGSLAMNTGELFF. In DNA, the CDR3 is TGTGCCAGCTCACCAAAGGGCTCGCTAGCGATGAACACCGGGGAGCTGTTTTTT.

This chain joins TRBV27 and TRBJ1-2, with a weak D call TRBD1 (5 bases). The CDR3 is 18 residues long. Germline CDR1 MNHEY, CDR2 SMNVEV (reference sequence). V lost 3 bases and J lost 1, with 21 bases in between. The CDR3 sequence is CASSFLFRVQIFNYGYTF. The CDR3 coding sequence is TGTGCCAGCAGTTTCCTTTTCAGGGTTCAAATCTTTAACTATGGCTACACCTTC.

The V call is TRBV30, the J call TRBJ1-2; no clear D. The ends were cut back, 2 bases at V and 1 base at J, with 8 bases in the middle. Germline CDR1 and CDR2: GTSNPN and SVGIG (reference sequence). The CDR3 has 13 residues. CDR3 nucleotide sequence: TGTGCCTGGAGTATTAATCTTAACTATGGCTACACCTTC. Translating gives CAWSINLNYGYTF.

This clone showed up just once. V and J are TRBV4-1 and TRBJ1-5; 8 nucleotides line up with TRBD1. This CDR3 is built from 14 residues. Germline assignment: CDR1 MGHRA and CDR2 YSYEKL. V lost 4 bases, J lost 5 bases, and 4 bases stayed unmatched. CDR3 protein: CASSLGTGYQPQHF. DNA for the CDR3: TGCGCCAGCAGCCTCGGGACAGGTTATCAGCCCCAGCATTTT.